The rows below give T cell receptor beta chains drawn from one sample of a study of blood T cell repertoires in COVID-19. Using immunoSEQ multiplex PCR, the repertoire was profiled, and TCRdb retains in-frame clones only, with some absent. In the table there are 100,000 to 130,000 clones, about nine tenths of which are singletons. What was sequenced was peripheral blood. Receptor source: a man aged 45-65 years with active or convalescent COVID-19. The CDR3 runs from the conserved cysteine through the conserved F or W. D genes are given only for firm matches. Expanded clones are given a class, and other clones once, few, many or no size at all.

clone_size j_call d_call v_call cdr3_nt cdr3_aa
. TRBJ1-3 . TRBV4-1 TGCGCCAGCAGCCAAGATCCAGGTCTTGGAAACACCATATATTTT CASSQDPGLGNTIYF
. TRBJ2-5 TRBD2 TRBV3-1/TRBV3-2 TGTGCCAGCGGAAGACTAGCGGGAGAGGAGACCCAGTACTTC CASGRLAGEETQYF
. TRBJ2-5 TRBD2 TRBV9 TGTGCCAGCAGCGTTGGGGCTAGCGGGAGAGGGGGAGAGACCCAGTACTTC CASSVGASGRGGETQYF
. TRBJ1-1 TRBD1 TRBV30 TGTGCCTGGGGGGCCGGGGGACAGTCTGAAGCTTTCTTT CAWGAGGQSEAFF
. TRBJ2-3 . TRBV7-6 TGTGCCAGCAGCCCACTCTCGGGCCCAGGGGCCGAGCCTACAGATACGCAGTATTTT CASSPLSGPGAEPTDTQYF
. TRBJ2-3 TRBD2 TRBV28 TGTGCCAGCAGGGGGAGGGCCTTGGGCACAGATACGCAGTATTTT CASRGRALGTDTQYF
few TRBJ1-4 . TRBV6-5 TGTGCCAGCAATTCAGGGGAGTCGGAAAAACTGTTTTTT CASNSGESEKLFF
. TRBJ2-7 TRBD1 TRBV6-1 TGTGCCAGCAGTGAAGCTAGGACAGGGGTAGAGGAGCAGTACTTC CASSEARTGVEEQYF
once TRBJ1-4 . TRBV28 TGTGCCAGCAGCCGCCGACACCGAGCAATTCTTAATGAAAAACTGTTTTTT CASSRRHRAILNEKLFF
. TRBJ1-1 . TRBV7-9 TGTGCCAGCAGCTTAGCGCCGATGGGGCTGAACACTGAAGCTTTCTTT CASSLAPMGLNTEAFF
. TRBJ1-1 . TRBV30 TGTGCCTGGAGTGTCCCCCCCCGGCAGGGAATGATTACTGAAGCTTTCTTT CAWSVPPRQGMITEAFF
. TRBJ1-1 TRBD1 TRBV24-1 TGTGCCACCAGTGATTCTGGGACAGGGGTCACTGAAGCTTTCTTT CATSDSGTGVTEAFF
. TRBJ2-1 . TRBV28 TGTGCCAGCAGTTCCGGGACCTACAATGAGCAGTTCTTC CASSSGTYNEQFF
. TRBJ2-3 . TRBV6-5 TGTGCCAGCAGCCCCAAAACAGATACGCAGTATTTT CASSPKTDTQYF
. TRBJ2-7 TRBD1 TRBV5-1 TGCGCCAGCAGCTTGCGGGACAGGGGCTTCGACGAGCAGTACTTC CASSLRDRGFDEQYF
once TRBJ2-2 TRBD2 TRBV6-4 TGTGCCAGCAGTGTCCAAGCGGGGGGTGGCACCGGGGAGCTGTTTTTT CASSVQAGGGTGELFF
. TRBJ1-1 . TRBV28 TGTGCCAGCAGAGCAGCCCCCCACAGGGAGGGGGCTGAAGCTTTCTTT CASRAAPHREGAEAFF
few TRBJ1-2 . TRBV7-9 TGTGCCAGCAGCTTAGGGCAGGCCTCTAACTATGGCTACACCTTC CASSLGQASNYGYTF
. TRBJ1-1 . TRBV27 TGTGCCAGCAGTTTTTTGGACAGTGAAGCTTTCTTT CASSFLDSEAFF
. TRBJ2-5 TRBD2 TRBV5-4 TGTGCCAGCAGCTCGTTAGGGATGGGACTAGCAGAGGAGACCCAGTACTTC CASSSLGMGLAEETQYF
. TRBJ1-2 . TRBV3-1/TRBV3-2 TGTGCCAGCAGCCAGACTGCCGGGACAGGCTACACCTTC CASSQTAGTGYTF
. TRBJ1-2 . TRBV12-3/TRBV12-4 TGTGCCAGCAGTCAAGAGGCTTATGGCTACACCTTC CASSQEAYGYTF
. TRBJ2-7 TRBD2 TRBV5-1 TGCGCCAGCAGCCGAAGAAGCGGGAACGAAAACTACGAGCAGTACTTC CASSRRSGNENYEQYF
. TRBJ2-2 TRBD2 TRBV29-1 TGCAGCGTGAGGACTAGCGGGATAGACACCGGGGAGCTGTTTTTT CSVRTSGIDTGELFF
once TRBJ2-1 TRBD1 TRBV27 TGTGCCAGCAGTTCGAACAGGGGGCATTACAATGAGCAGTTCTTC CASSSNRGHYNEQFF
once TRBJ2-5 TRBD2 TRBV3-1/TRBV3-2 TGTGCCAGCAGCCAAGATCTGATAGCGGGAGCTTCAGAGACCCAGTACTTC CASSQDLIAGASETQYF
. TRBJ2-3 TRBD2 TRBV29-1 TGCAGCGTTGACGGGGGCGGGAGGGTGGCAGATACGCAGTATTTT CSVDGGGRVADTQYF
once TRBJ2-4 . TRBV10-2 TGCGCCAGCAGTGAGTGGGCTATAGCCAAAAACATTCAGTACTTC CASSEWAIAKNIQYF
. TRBJ2-5 . TRBV6-1 TGTGCCAGCAGTGAAGCGGAACAGCAAAAAGAGACCCAGTACTTC CASSEAEQQKETQYF
. TRBJ2-1 . TRBV18 TGTGCCAGCTCACCATTATTGGGGGGATACGGCTCCTCGGTAAATGAGCAGTTCTTC CASSPLLGGYGSSVNEQFF
once TRBJ2-1 TRBD2 TRBV27 TGTGCCAGCAGTTTCGGGAGGGCGGGGGGACTAGCGGGAGTGTATGAGCAGTTCTTC CASSFGRAGGLAGVYEQFF
once TRBJ2-1 . TRBV2 TGTGCCGTACCAGTCAAAGGGGCTAGCTCCTACAATGAGCAGTTCTTC CAVPVKGASSYNEQFF
. TRBJ1-1 . TRBV18 TGTGCCAGCTCATCCCCTTCGGCTAGGGGGACTGAAGCTTTCTTT CASSSPSARGTEAFF
. TRBJ2-7 . TRBV3-1/TRBV3-2 TGTGCCACTTCGCCGGGGTTGCGTGAGCAGTACTTC CATSPGLREQYF
once TRBJ1-4 . TRBV21-1 TGTGCCAGGTCGCGCGATCCCCCCTCAAGAGATGAAAAACTGTTTTTT CARSRDPPSRDEKLFF
. TRBJ1-1 . TRBV18 TGTGCCAGCTCACTAGCGACTCCCAACACTGAAGCTTTCTTT CASSLATPNTEAFF
. TRBJ1-1 TRBD1 TRBV6-2/TRBV6-3 TGTGCCAGCAGTCCCCACGACAGGGTCCACCAAAGGAACACTGAAGCTTTCTTT CASSPHDRVHQRNTEAFF
. TRBJ2-7 TRBD2 TRBV11-2 TGTGCCAGCAGCTCTATGACTAGCGGGGCCTACGAGCAGTACTTC CASSSMTSGAYEQYF
. TRBJ1-1 . TRBV29-1 TGCAGCGTGTCGGGACACATAAACACTGAAGCTTTCTTT CSVSGHINTEAFF
. TRBJ2-7 TRBD2 TRBV18 TGTGCCAGCTCCCCCCTCGGGACTAGCGGGAGAGACGAGCAGTACTTC CASSPLGTSGRDEQYF
once TRBJ2-1 . TRBV7-2 TGTGCCAGCAGCTTAGCACAGGGAACCGACAATGAGCAGTTCTTC CASSLAQGTDNEQFF
. TRBJ2-5 TRBD2 TRBV15 TGTGCCACCAGCAGCGGACTAGCGGGAGTATGGGACGAGACCCAGTACTTC CATSSGLAGVWDETQYF
. TRBJ2-1 TRBD2 TRBV18 TGTGCCAGCTCACCAATTTGGCGTTCGGACGGGAGGACTGAGCAGTTCTTC CASSPIWRSDGRTEQFF
. TRBJ2-1 . TRBV18 TGTGCCAGCTCACCCAACCCGCCCTTAGAAAATGAGCAGTTCTTC CASSPNPPLENEQFF